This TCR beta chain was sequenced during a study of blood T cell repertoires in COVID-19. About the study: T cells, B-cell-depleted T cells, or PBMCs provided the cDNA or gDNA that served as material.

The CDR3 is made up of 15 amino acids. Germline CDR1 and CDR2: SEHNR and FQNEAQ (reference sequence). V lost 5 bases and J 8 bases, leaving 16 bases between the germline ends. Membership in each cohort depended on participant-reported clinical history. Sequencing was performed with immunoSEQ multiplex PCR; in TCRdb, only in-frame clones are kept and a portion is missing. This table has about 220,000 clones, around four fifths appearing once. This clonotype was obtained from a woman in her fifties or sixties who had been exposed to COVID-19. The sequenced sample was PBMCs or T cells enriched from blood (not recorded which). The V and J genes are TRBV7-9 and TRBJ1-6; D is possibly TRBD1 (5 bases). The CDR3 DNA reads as TGTGCCAGCAGCCCTGGGGGGTTGGGGGATTCACCCCTCCACTTT. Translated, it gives CASSPGGLGDSPLHF.